The sequence of this T cell receptor (beta chain) was determined in a study of CD8 T cells in Susac syndrome. The CDR3 has 14 residues. In germline, CDR1 is SGDLS, CDR2 YYNGEE. The germline V and J ends were trimmed by 4 bases and 4 bases, with 14 bases remaining between them. This clonotype was counted once. With random hexamers, about 0.45 to 1 ug RNA was reverse transcribed. Amplification of TCR beta CDR3 spanned 54 Vbeta and 13 Jbeta via immunoSEQ multiplex PCR. TCRdb used MiXCR to reprocess the immunoSEQ multiplex PCR reads, holding one entry per CDR3 protein. The table includes some 190,000 distinct CDR3 sequences, 90% to 95% detected once.

The sequencing sample was made of CD4+ T cells from PBMCs. The receptor was derived from a human donor in good health. The chain uses TRBV9 and TRBJ2-5; unclear D gene. The CDR3 spells CASSSGDTLETQYF. The CDR3 DNA reads as TGTGCCAGCAGCTCCGGAGATACGCTAGAGACCCAGTACTTC.